A single sample is the source of the 18 T cell receptor beta chains below, sequenced in a study of Graves' ophthalmopathy and Graves' hyperthyroidism. Amplified TCR beta CDR3 regions were obtained using RNA transcripts as template. Investigators did first-round RT-PCR with HTBI primers, then second-round multiplex PCR. A single record per CDR3 protein comes from TCRdb applying MiXCR to the multiplex PCR reads. The sample lists around 590,000 distinct CDR3 sequences, less than 45% occurring once. Source material: peripheral blood or thyroid tissue (not recorded which). These receptors were obtained from an adult man with Graves' hyperthyroidism.

Regarding this clonotype: Possible read error: a much larger clone is one base away. This chain uses TRBV7-3 with TRBJ1-2, with 7 bases that match TRBD1. The CDR3 is 15 amino acids. Germline loops: CDR1 SGHTA, CDR2 FQGTGA. The ends lost 6 bases at V and 2 bases at J; junction bases unmatched: 9. The CDR3 loop is CASSCSFRGNYGYTF. The CDR3 nucleotides read TGTGCCAGCAGTTGCTCGTTCAGGGGGAACTATGGCTACACCTTC.

In this sample, this clonotype turned up many times. The CDR3, as DNA: TGTGCCAGCAGGGACAGGGTCCAAGAGACCCAGTACTTC. Protein product: CASRDRVQETQYF. The rearrangement joins TRBV19 to TRBJ2-5, with 9 nucleotides matching TRBD1. The CDR3 is 13 amino acids. CDR1 and CDR2 from the germline V gene are LNHDA and SQIVND (reference sequence). Trimming at V came to 9 bases and at J to 1 base, leaving 3 bases not matched to a gene.

In its sample, this clonotype was seen many times. The chain carries TRBV7-8 and TRBJ2-5; the match to TRBD2 covers 7 bases. The CDR3 length is 14 residues. The V gene end was trimmed by 2 bases and the J gene end by 1 base; junction bases not matched to a gene: 1. Germline CDR1 and CDR2: SGHVS and FQNEAQ. CDR3 protein: CASSLSGVQETQYF. The DNA of the CDR3 is TGTGCCAGCAGCTTAAGCGGGGTCCAAGAGACCCAGTACTTC.

There are many counts of this clonotype. The chain employs TRBV2 and TRBJ1-6; D is uncertain. V lost 4 bases to trimming and J lost 5 bases, with 15 bases between them. This CDR3 spans 16 amino acids. Germline assignment: CDR1 SNHLY and CDR2 FYNNEI. The CDR3 is CASSGAWGGHNSPLHF. The CDR3, as DNA: TGTGCCAGCAGTGGGGCCTGGGGAGGCCATAATTCACCCCTCCACTTT.

This clonotype was picked up many times. This chain connects TRBV19 to TRBJ2-2, with TRBD2 matching 9 bases. The CDR3 is 15 residues long. With 4 bases clipped from V and 5 bases from J, the junction kept 5 bases outside the gene matches. Germline V lookup: CDR1 LNHDA, CDR2 SQIVND (reference sequence). CDR3 in DNA: TGTGCCAGTAGTACCGGACTAGCGCAAACCGGGGAGCTGTTTTTT. The encoded protein is CASSTGLAQTGELFF.

This clonotype has at least ten counts. This chain uses TRBV2 with TRBJ1-1; no clear D gene. Between the trimmed V and J ends, which lost 7 bases and 1 base, there was a span of 16 bases. Germline assignment: CDR1 SNHLY and CDR2 FYNNEI. The CDR3 is made up of 15 amino acids. CDR3 amino acids: CASTLRTLRNTEAFF. The CDR3 bases are TGTGCCAGCACCCTACGGACCCTTAGGAACACTGAAGCTTTCTTT.

The chain employs TRBV10-3 and TRBJ2-7; perhaps TRBD1 as D (6 bases). The germline gives CDR1 ENHRY, CDR2 SYGVKD. V shed 3 bases and J shed 7 bases, with 19 bases lying between them. CDR3 length: 15 residues. This chain's CDR3 is CAISDPRTGLGEQYF. CDR3 bases: TGTGCCATCAGTGATCCCCGAACAGGGCTGGGGGAGCAGTACTTC.

A word on this clonotype: The CDR3 does not close with the conserved phenylalanine or tryptophan, likely indicating a read error. This chain joins TRBV9 and TRBJ2-5, with a possible D match to TRBD1 (5 bases). Per germline, CDR1 SGDLS and CDR2 YYNGEE. V was trimmed by 0 bases and J by 11 bases, leaving 14 bases between them. The CDR3 extends over 13 amino acids. For the CDR3, the DNA is TGTGCCAGCAGCGTAGTAGGGGCAGATACGCAGTACCTC. Its translation is CASSVVGADTQYL.

Ten or more counts support this clonotype. The chain combines TRBV11-2 with TRBJ1-3; D is undetermined. Germline values: CDR1 SGHAT, CDR2 FQNNGV. The CDR3 extends over 15 amino acids. Trimming stripped 0 bases from V and 0 bases from J, with 6 bases between. The CDR3 region has the DNA TGTGCCAGCAGCTTAGAAATACTCTCTGGAAACACCATATATTTT. This encodes CASSLEILSGNTIYF.

The chain employs TRBV2 and TRBJ2-5; the D gene is possibly TRBD2 (5 bases). V lost 8 bases and J lost 5, with 24 bases in between. CDR1 SNHLY and CDR2 FYNNEI come from the germline V gene. The CDR3 length is 16 residues. The CDR3 DNA is TGTGCCAGCTCCGGCGCACTCGGACTGCGATGGGAGACCCAGTACTTC. Translated, it gives CASSGALGLRWETQYF.

The sample holds many counts of this clonotype. The J gene is TRBJ1-5, the V gene TRBV5-6; 7 positions match TRBD1. The CDR3 extends over 17 amino acids. CDR1 is SGHDT, CDR2 YYEEEE, per germline. Trimming cost V 0 bases and J 1 base; bases outside gene matches: 7. The CDR3, as DNA: TGTGCCAGCAGCTTGGCGCAGGGGGGCGGAAGCAATCAGCCCCAGCATTTT. Its translation is CASSLAQGGGSNQPQHF.

This clonotype was counted between two and nine times. The chain has TRBV4-1 and TRBJ2-7, with 7 bases fitting TRBD1. V gave up 3 bases and J gave up 2 bases; unmatched junction bases: 4. CDR1 and CDR2 from the germline V gene are MGHRA and YSYEKL. The CDR3 totals 14 residues. The CDR3 is CASSHRDSAYEQYF. In nucleotides, the CDR3 is TGCGCCAGCAGCCACCGGGACAGCGCCTACGAGCAGTACTTC.

The sample holds one count of this clonotype. The CDR3: CATSGRDRDRETQYF. The CDR3 DNA sequence: TGTGCCACCAGCGGCCGGGACAGGGATAGGGAGACCCAGTACTTC. The V call is TRBV15, the J call TRBJ2-5, with 9 bases identical to TRBD1. Germline CDR1 and CDR2: LNHNV and YYDKDF (reference sequence). CDR3 length equals 15 residues. V lost 5 bases and J lost 5; bases outside the gene matches: 9.

This clonotype was detected once. DNA of the CDR3: TGTGCCACCAGTGATCCGTCGGGGGGCGGTTACAATGAGCAGTTCTTC. Translating gives CATSDPSGGGYNEQFF. This chain joins TRBV24-1 and TRBJ2-5, with TRBD2 as a possible D gene (7 bases). TRBJ2-1 explains the end of the DNA better; the J call may be wrong. CDR1 and CDR2 (germline): KGHDR, SFDVKD. The CDR3 length is 16 residues.

In the case of this clonotype: The junction departs from the called germline gene at one end, perhaps through a read error. As DNA, the CDR3 is TGTGCCAGCAGTTGGAGTCAGGGAATTTCACCCCTCCACTTT. Its protein product is CASSWSQGISPLHF. This chain joins TRBV10-3 and TRBJ1-6; D may be TRBD1 (5 bases). CDR3 length equals 14 residues. Germline V gene lookup returns CDR1 ENHRY and CDR2 SYGVKD.

The sample holds many counts of this clonotype. The V gene is TRBV7-9, the J gene TRBJ2-7; 9 bases are shared with TRBD2. This CDR3 has 16 amino acids. V dropped 8 bases and J dropped 4; count of bases not matched to a gene: 15. Germline V lookup: CDR1 SEHNR, CDR2 FQNEAQ (reference sequence). The DNA for the CDR3 is TGTGCCAGCCTCCCGACCCGGGCTAGCGGGATTTACGAGCAGTACTTC. Protein sequence: CASLPTRASGIYEQYF. Drawing the rest from reference TRBV7-9 and TRBJ2-7, the complete variable domain is DTGVSQNPRHKITKRGQNVTFRCDPISEHNRLYWYRQTLGQGPEFLTYFQNEAQLEKSRLLSDRFSAERPKGSFSTLEIQRTEQGDSAMYLCASLPTRASGIYEQYFGPGTRLTVT.

The chain has TRBV5-1 and TRBJ2-5, with TRBD2 matching over 8 bases. CDR1 SGHRS and CDR2 YFSETQ come from the germline V gene. The CDR3 has 15 amino acids. V was pared by 0 bases and J by 4 bases, with 5 bases of the junction left unmatched. CDR3 in amino acids: CASSLGASGGETQYF. For the CDR3, the DNA is TGCGCCAGCAGCTTGGGCGCAAGCGGGGGAGAGACCCAGTACTTC. Full variable domain (missing parts from reference TRBV5-1 and TRBJ2-5): KAGVTQTPRYLIKTRGQQVTLSCSPISGHRSVSWYQQTPGQGLQFLFEYFSETQRNKGNFPGRFSGRQFSNSRSEMNVSTLELGDSALYLCASSLGASGGETQYFGPGTRLLVL.

The chain employs TRBV7-2 and TRBJ1-5, with D unresolved. Germline loops: CDR1 SGHTA, CDR2 FQGNSA. The CDR3 totals 14 residues. V was trimmed by 4 bases and J by 4 bases, leaving 11 bases between them. The CDR3 DNA reads TGTGCCAGCAGCTCCTGGCCGGGAAATCAGCCCCAGCATTTT. Translated: CASSSWPGNQPQHF.